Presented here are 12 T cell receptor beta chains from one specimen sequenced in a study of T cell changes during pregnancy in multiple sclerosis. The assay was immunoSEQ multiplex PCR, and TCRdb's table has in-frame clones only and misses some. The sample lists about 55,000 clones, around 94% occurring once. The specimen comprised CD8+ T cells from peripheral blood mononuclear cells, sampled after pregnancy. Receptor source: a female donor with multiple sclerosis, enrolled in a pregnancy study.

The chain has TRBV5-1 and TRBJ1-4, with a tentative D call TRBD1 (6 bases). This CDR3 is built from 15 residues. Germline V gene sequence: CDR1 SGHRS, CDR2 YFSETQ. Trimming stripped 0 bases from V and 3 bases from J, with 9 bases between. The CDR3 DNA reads TGCGCCAGCAGCTTGGGGACAGTCCCTAATGAAAAACTGTTTTTT. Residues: CASSLGTVPNEKLFF.

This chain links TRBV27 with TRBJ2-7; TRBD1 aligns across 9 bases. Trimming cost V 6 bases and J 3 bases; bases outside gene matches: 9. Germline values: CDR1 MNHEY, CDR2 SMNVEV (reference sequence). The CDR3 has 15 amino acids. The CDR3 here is CASSGTGSLFYEQYF. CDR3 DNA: TGTGCCAGCAGCGGGACAGGGTCTCTTTTCTACGAGCAGTACTTC.

CDR3 DNA: TGTGCCAGTAGGACCTCAACAGGGTTGGGAGGCTACACCTTC. The encoded protein is CASRTSTGLGGYTF. The V call is TRBV19, the J call TRBJ1-2; D is perhaps TRBD1 (6 bases). The V end was cut by 6 bases, the J end by 8 bases, with 19 bases between. The CDR3 extends over 14 amino acids. CDR1 is LNHDA and CDR2 is SQIVND in the germline V gene (reference sequence).

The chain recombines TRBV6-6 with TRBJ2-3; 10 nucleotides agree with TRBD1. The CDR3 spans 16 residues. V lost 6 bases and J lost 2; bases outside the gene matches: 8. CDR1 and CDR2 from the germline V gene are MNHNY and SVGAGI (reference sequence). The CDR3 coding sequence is TGTGCCAGCAGCCCCAGGACAGGGGGACACACAGATACGCAGTATTTT. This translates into CASSPRTGGHTDTQYF.

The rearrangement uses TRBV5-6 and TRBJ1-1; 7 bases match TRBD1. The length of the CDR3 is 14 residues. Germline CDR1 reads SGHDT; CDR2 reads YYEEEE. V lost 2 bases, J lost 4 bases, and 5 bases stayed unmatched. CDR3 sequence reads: CASSFGRGFTEAFF. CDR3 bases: TGTGCCAGCAGCTTCGGCAGGGGGTTCACTGAAGCTTTCTTT. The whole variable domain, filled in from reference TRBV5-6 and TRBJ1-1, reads DAGVTQSPTHLIKTRGQQVTLRCSPKSGHDTVSWYQQALGQGPQFIFQYYEEEERQRGNFPDRFSGHQFPNYSSELNVNALLLGDSALYLCASSFGRGFTEAFFGQGTRLTVV.

The CDR3 protein is CASSQDLAEAYGYTF. CDR3 nucleotides: TGTGCCAGCAGCCAAGACCTAGCAGAAGCCTATGGCTACACCTTC. The rearrangement joins TRBV7-9 to TRBJ1-2; D remains unclear. The CDR3 runs to 15 residues. CDR1 and CDR2 (germline): SEHNR, FQNEAQ (reference sequence). With 5 bases removed from V and 4 bases from J, the gap between germline ends came to 17 bases. Full variable domain (remainder filled in from reference TRBV7-9 and TRBJ1-2): DTGVSQNPRHKITKRGQNVTFRCDPISEHNRLYWYRQTLGQGPEFLTYFQNEAQLEKSRLLSDRFSAERPKGSFSTLEIQRTEQGDSAMYLCASSQDLAEAYGYTFGSGTRLTVV.

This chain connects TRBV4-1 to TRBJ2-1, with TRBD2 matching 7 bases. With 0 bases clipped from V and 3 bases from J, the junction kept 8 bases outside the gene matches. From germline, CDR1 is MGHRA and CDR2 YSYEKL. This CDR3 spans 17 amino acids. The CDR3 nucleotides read TGCGCCAGCAGCCAAGATCTACCTAGCGGCATCTACAATGAGCAGTTCTTC. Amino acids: CASSQDLPSGIYNEQFF.

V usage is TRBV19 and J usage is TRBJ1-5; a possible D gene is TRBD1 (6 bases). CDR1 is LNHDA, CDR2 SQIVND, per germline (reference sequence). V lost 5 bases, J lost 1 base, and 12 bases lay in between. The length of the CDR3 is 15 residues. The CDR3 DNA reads TGTGCCAGTAGTGCCTACAGGGTAAGCAATCAGCCCCAGCATTTT. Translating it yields CASSAYRVSNQPQHF.

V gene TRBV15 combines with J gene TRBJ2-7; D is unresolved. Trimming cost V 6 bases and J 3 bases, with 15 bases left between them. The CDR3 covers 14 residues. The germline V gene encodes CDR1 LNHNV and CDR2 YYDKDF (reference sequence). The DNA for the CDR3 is TGTGCCACCAGAGACGACCGAGACAACTACGAGCAGTACTTC. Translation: CATRDDRDNYEQYF.

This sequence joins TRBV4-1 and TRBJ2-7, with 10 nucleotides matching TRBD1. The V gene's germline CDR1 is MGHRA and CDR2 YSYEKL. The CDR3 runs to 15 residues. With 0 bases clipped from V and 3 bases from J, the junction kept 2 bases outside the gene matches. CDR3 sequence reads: CASSQDRDRGYEQYF. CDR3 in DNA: TGCGCCAGCAGCCAAGATAGGGACAGGGGCTACGAGCAGTACTTC.

The CDR3 is CASSLGQTSGYTF. CDR3 nucleotides: TGTGCCAGCAGTTTAGGACAGACCTCTGGCTACACCTTC. The chain carries TRBV27 and TRBJ1-2, with a weak D call TRBD1 (6 bases). The CDR3 consists of 13 residues. Trimming removed 2 bases from V and 7 bases from J, with 11 bases in between. CDR1 MNHEY and CDR2 SMNVEV come from the germline V gene (reference sequence).

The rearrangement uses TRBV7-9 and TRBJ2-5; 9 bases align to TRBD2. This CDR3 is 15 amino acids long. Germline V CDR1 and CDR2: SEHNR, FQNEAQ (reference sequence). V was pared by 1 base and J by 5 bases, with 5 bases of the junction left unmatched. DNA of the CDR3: TGTGCCAGCAGCTTAGGAATTAGCGGGAGTGAGACCCAGTACTTC. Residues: CASSLGISGSETQYF.